This T cell receptor beta chain was identified in a study of blood T cell repertoires in COVID-19. At the level of the study: Nucleic acid was either cDNA or gDNA, and it came from T cells, B-cell-depleted T cells, or PBMCs.

The table came from immunoSEQ multiplex PCR; TCRdb's copy has only in-frame clones and leaves some out. The sample consists of about 300,000 clones, roughly 90% of them appearing once. Trimming cost V 7 bases and J 8 bases; bases outside gene matches: 11. From germline, CDR1 is SNHLY and CDR2 FYNNEI. The CDR3 is 14 amino acids. This receptor was obtained from a man between 18 and 29 years old who had recovered from COVID-19. V usage is TRBV2 and J usage is TRBJ1-2; 9 positions agree with TRBD1. The sample comprised peripheral blood. In nucleotides, the CDR3 is TGTGCCAGCACTTCGGGACAGGGAGTTGGCGGCTACACCTTC. Translated: CASTSGQGVGGYTF.